Here is one T cell receptor beta chain with its context. Its matching antigen is unknown. CDR3 length: 16 residues. CDR1 and CDR2 from the germline V gene are SGHRS and YFSETQ. J was trimmed by 6 bases and V by 3 bases; bases with no gene match: 13. The source of the sample is a study of cytomegalovirus exposure and HLA in healthy donors. Study results and caveats: In a later analysis, at a false discovery rate of 0.05, roughly 17,000 TCR beta sequences matched HLA alleles. CMV serostatus was the sole immune exposure data available.

Primers for the PCR totalled 60 Vbeta and 13 Jbeta. TCRdb's table, derived via immunoSEQ multiplex PCR, lists solely in-frame clones and lacks some. The sample shows 150,000 to 200,000 clones, over 70% of them seen only once. Healthy donors of bone marrow made up the group. The rearrangement uses TRBV5-1 and TRBJ2-7; 9 bases align to TRBD2. The material sequenced was PBMCs. The source is a female donor in good health and CMV-seronegative. The CDR3 protein is CASSSSVAGEALEQYF. In DNA, the CDR3 is TGCGCCAGCAGCTCGTCCGTAGCGGGAGAGGCGCTCGAGCAGTACTTC. Full variable domain (outside the CDR3, taken from reference TRBV5-1 and TRBJ2-7): KAGVTQTPRYLIKTRGQQVTLSCSPISGHRSVSWYQQTPGQGLQFLFEYFSETQRNKGNFPGRFSGRQFSNSRSEMNVSTLELGDSALYLCASSSSVAGEALEQYFGPGTRLTVT.